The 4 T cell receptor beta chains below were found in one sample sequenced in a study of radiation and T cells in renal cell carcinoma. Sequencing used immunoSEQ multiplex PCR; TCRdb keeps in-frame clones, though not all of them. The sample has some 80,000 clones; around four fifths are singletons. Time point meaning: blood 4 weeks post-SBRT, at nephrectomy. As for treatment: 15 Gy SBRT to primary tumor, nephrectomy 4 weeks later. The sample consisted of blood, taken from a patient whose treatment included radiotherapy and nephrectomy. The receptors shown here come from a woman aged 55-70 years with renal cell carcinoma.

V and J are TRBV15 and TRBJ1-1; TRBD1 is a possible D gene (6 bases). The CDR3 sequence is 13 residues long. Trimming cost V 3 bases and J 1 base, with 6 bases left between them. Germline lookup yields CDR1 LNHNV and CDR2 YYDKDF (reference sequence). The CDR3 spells CATSRTGNTEAFF. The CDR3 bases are TGTGCCACCAGCAGGACAGGGAACACTGAAGCTTTCTTT.

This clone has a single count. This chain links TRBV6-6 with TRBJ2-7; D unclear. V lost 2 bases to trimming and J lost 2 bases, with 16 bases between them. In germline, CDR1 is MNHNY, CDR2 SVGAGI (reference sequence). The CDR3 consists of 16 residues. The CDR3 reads CASSYPTLTDAYEQYF. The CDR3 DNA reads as TGTGCCAGCAGTTACCCCACACTCACGGACGCCTACGAGCAGTACTTC.

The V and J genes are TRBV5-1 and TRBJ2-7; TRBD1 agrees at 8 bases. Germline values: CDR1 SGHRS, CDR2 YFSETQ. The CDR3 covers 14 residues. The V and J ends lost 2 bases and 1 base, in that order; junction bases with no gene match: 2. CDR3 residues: CASSFGQGSYEQYF. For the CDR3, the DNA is TGCGCCAGCAGCTTCGGACAGGGATCCTACGAGCAGTACTTC.

In DNA, the CDR3 is TGTGCCAGCAGCACCACAGCGGGAGGGCCTATTGAGCAGTTCTTC. Its protein product is CASSTTAGGPIEQFF. This chain joins TRBV9 and TRBJ2-1; 10 nucleotides match TRBD2. Germline CDR1 SGDLS, CDR2 YYNGEE. V was clipped by 4 bases and J by 9 bases; unmatched bases: 10. CDR3 size: 15 residues.